Listed below are T cell receptor beta chains from one sample, sequenced in a study of CD8+ T cells in alopecia areata. Clones were sequenced by immunoSEQ multiplex PCR, and TCRdb holds only the in-frame ones, with some missing. The data hold roughly 70,000 clones, with over 25% observed a single time. The sample was CD8+ T cells sorted from blood, taken at week 4, from a patient treated with tofacitinib. The source is a human donor with alopecia areata. The CDR3 runs from the conserved cysteine through the conserved F or W. D genes are given only for firm matches. Only some rows state a clone size, as once, few, many or a class for expanded clones.

clone_size: -
v_call: TRBV15
d_call: -
j_call: TRBJ2-3
cdr3_nt: TGTGCCACCAGCACTAGCACAGATACGCAGTATTTT
cdr3_aa: CATSTSTDTQYF

clone_size: -
v_call: TRBV29-1
d_call: -
j_call: TRBJ2-7
cdr3_nt: TGCAGCGTCGAACTCGGGACCAACTACGAGCAGTACTTC
cdr3_aa: CSVELGTNYEQYF

clone_size: -
v_call: TRBV29-1
d_call: -
j_call: TRBJ2-1
cdr3_nt: TGCAGCGTTGGTACAGGGACAAATGAGCAGTTCTTC
cdr3_aa: CSVGTGTNEQFF

clone_size: -
v_call: TRBV29-1
d_call: -
j_call: TRBJ2-1
cdr3_nt: TGCAGCGTTTTATTCGATGGGGAGCAGTTCTTC
cdr3_aa: CSVLFDGEQFF

clone_size: -
v_call: TRBV29-1
d_call: -
j_call: TRBJ2-7
cdr3_nt: TGCAGCGTTGACCCCGGGGTCGGGTACGAGCAGTACTTC
cdr3_aa: CSVDPGVGYEQYF

clone_size: few
v_call: TRBV25-1
d_call: -
j_call: TRBJ2-7
cdr3_nt: TGTGCCAGCAGCCAGAGCTCCTACGAGCAGTACTTC
cdr3_aa: CASSQSSYEQYF

clone_size: few
v_call: TRBV19
d_call: TRBD2
j_call: TRBJ2-1
cdr3_nt: TGTGCCAGTACTGGAATAGCGGGAGGAGGTGAGCAGTTCTTC
cdr3_aa: CASTGIAGGGEQFF

clone_size: few
v_call: TRBV29-1
d_call: -
j_call: TRBJ2-7
cdr3_nt: TGCAGCGTTGAACTACGAGAGTACGAGCAGTACTTC
cdr3_aa: CSVELREYEQYF

clone_size: -
v_call: TRBV7-9
d_call: TRBD2
j_call: TRBJ2-2
cdr3_nt: TGTGCCAGCAGCTCCGAGGCTAGCGGGAGGCCCACCGGGGAGCTGTTTTTT
cdr3_aa: CASSSEASGRPTGELFF

clone_size: few
v_call: TRBV25-1
d_call: -
j_call: TRBJ2-3
cdr3_nt: TGTGCCAGCGGCTTCTCCCGGTCGCGATATTTT
cdr3_aa: CASGFSRSRYF

clone_size: few
v_call: TRBV29-1
d_call: -
j_call: TRBJ2-2
cdr3_nt: TGCAGCGTCCTAAATCCGTCCGGGGAGCTGTTTTTT
cdr3_aa: CSVLNPSGELFF

clone_size: -
v_call: TRBV29-1
d_call: -
j_call: TRBJ1-2
cdr3_nt: TGCAGCGGACGCCTCGCGACGGGCTACACCTTC
cdr3_aa: CSGRLATGYTF

clone_size: few
v_call: TRBV13
d_call: -
j_call: TRBJ2-7
cdr3_nt: TGTGCCAGCAGCCCGGGGGGCAGCGGGCGATACGAGCAGTACTTC
cdr3_aa: CASSPGGSGRYEQYF

clone_size: -
v_call: TRBV7-9
d_call: -
j_call: TRBJ2-7
cdr3_nt: TGTGCCAGCAGCTTAGGCAGTGCCTACGAGCAGTACTTC
cdr3_aa: CASSLGSAYEQYF

clone_size: -
v_call: TRBV9
d_call: TRBD2
j_call: TRBJ2-7
cdr3_nt: TGTGCCAGCAGCGTAGCGACGGGGGGTTCTGTCCACGAGCAGTACTTC
cdr3_aa: CASSVATGGSVHEQYF